What follows is one T cell receptor (beta chain) and its context. Its matching antigen is unknown. At collection, donors were nominally healthy, but unrecorded immune exposures were probable. This sample is drawn from a study of cytomegalovirus exposure and HLA in healthy donors. Study-wide points: In a later analysis, parvovirus B19, influenza, CMV and Epstein-Barr virus appeared linked to several top co-occurrence clusters. It was reportedly the case that the classifier diagnosed cytomegalovirus status with high specificity and sensitivity. When presence/absence was analysed, sequencing depth was taken to be roughly uniform across donors.

The CDR3 loop spans 14 amino acids. Per germline, CDR1 LGHNA and CDR2 YNFKEQ. After removal of 3 bases from V and 6 bases from J, the junction contained 4 bases not matched to a gene. 60 Vbeta and 13 Jbeta primers were used in PCR. The repertoire was sequenced with immunoSEQ multiplex PCR; TCRdb's copy has only in-frame clones and lacks some. The data contain about 200,000 clones, about three quarters of them singletons. The V and J genes are TRBV4-2 and TRBJ1-5; 8 bases are a match to TRBD1. The material sequenced was PBMCs. This clonotype was sampled from a man aged 18 to 35 in good health and CMV-seronegative. The CDR3: CASSHGQGGQPQHF. The CDR3, as DNA: TGTGCCAGCAGCCATGGACAGGGAGGTCAGCCCCAGCATTTT.